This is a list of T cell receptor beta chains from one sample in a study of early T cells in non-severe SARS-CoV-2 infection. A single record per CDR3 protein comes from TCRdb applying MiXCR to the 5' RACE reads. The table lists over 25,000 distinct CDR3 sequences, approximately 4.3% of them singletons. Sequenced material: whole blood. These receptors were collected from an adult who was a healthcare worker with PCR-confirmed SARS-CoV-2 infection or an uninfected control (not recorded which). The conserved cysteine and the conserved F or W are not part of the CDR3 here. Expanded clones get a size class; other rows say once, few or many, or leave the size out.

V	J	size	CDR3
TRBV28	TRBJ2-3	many	ASPFGLGHQEQADTQY
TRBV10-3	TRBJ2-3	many	AISGTGTTDTQY
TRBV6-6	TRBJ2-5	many	ASSSLLFGTTSGGRETQY
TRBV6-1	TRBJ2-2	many	ATTMGRTTGELF
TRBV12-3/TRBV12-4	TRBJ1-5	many	ASTFLDRYQPQH
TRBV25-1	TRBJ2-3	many	ASSDGDTQY
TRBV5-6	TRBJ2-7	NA	ASSYRRSYEQY
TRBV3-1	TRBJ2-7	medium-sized	ASSQDRDFTYEQY
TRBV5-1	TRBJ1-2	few	ASGEQGSNYGYT
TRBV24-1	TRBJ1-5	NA	ATSDSRGFGNQPQH
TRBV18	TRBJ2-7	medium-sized	ASSLGTGEMED
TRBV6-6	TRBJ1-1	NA	ASSFISNTEAF
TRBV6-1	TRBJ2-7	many	ASSERGGHEQY
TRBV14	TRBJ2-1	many	ASSQEVWNEQF
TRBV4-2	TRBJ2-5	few	ASSQDRYQETQY
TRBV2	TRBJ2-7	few	ASSEGTSGGNYEQY
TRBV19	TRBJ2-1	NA	ASSLGYEQF
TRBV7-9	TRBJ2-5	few	ASSLRSGGMETQY
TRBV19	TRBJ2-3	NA	ASSPAGPTDTQY
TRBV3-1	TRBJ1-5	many	ASSQDPHRGNQPQH
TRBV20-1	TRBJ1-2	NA	SAETGSFNYGYT
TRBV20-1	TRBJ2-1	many	SASLLAGGTEQF
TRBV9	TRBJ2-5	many	ASSLQGAGETQY
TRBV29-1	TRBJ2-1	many	SVRSGSEQF
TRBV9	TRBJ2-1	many	ASSVGSSYNEQF
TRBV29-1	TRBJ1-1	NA	SVSAGQGMNTEAF
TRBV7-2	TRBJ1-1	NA	ASEHKMNTEAF
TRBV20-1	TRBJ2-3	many	SASPHRVDTQY
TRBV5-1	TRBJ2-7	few	ASSLEPSGTGRVQY
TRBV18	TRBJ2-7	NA	ASSTTTYEQY
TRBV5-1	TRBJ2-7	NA	ASSLATDLYEQY
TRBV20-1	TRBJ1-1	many	SATTGNMNTEAF
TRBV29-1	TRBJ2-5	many	SVGPSRETQY
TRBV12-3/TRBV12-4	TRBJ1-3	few	ASSQNRAGED
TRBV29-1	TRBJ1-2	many	SVGTSHGYT
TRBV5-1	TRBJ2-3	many	ASSLMGGSTDTQY
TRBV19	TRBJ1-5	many	ASSMSGVAQPQH
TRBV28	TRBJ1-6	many	ASSFGPGESPLH
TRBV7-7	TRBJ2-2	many	ASRRDTGELF
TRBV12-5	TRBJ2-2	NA	ASGLGPGELF
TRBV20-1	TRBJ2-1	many	SARGSGDYNEQF